This record concerns one T cell receptor beta chain sequence. Antigen unknown. The data derive from a study of T cells in Graves' hyperthyroidism and ophthalmopathy. Notes on the study in general: Prediction of ophthalmopathy progression came a median roughly 7.1 months pre-onset.

The investigators amplified TCR beta CDR3 regions from RNA transcripts. First-round RT-PCR targeting the TCR CDR3 was performed with the HTBI primer set. MiXCR was run by TCRdb on the multiplex PCR reads, yielding one entry per CDR3 protein. The sample has about half a million distinct CDR3 sequences; 15% to 20% are singletons. In making diagnoses, clinical symptoms, serum thyroxine and TRAb, thyroid ultrasound and orbital computed tomography were all used. J lost 5 bases, V lost 3 bases, and 7 bases had no gene match. Germline-derived CDR1 and CDR2 are LNHDA and SQIVND (reference sequence). The CDR3 is 15 residues long.

Sequenced material: blood. This chain links TRBV19 with TRBJ2-7; 10 bases match TRBD2. The origin of this receptor is a woman aged 30 to 39 with Graves' ophthalmopathy. The CDR3 nucleotides read TGTGCCAGTAGTATCATGCCTAGCGGGAGAGACGAGCAGTACTTC. The encoded protein is CASSIMPSGRDEQYF.